A single T cell receptor beta chain is shown here with its context. The sample belongs to a study of technical replicates of blood from several donors. Data came from immunoSEQ multiplex PCR; TCRdb stores just in-frame clones and leaves some out. In the table there are approximately 80,000 clones, 95% to 98% of which are singletons. Trimming at V came to 4 bases and at J to 4 bases, leaving 12 bases not matched to a gene. CDR3 length: 18 amino acids. Per the germline V gene, CDR1 is SGHRS and CDR2 is YFSETQ. This TCR was sampled from a human donor in good health. V usage is TRBV5-1 and J usage is TRBJ2-1; TRBD1 matches 12 bases. Sequencing used T cells isolated from PBMCs. CDR3 protein: CASSIAGTGGAGYNEQFF. The CDR3 bases are TGCGCCAGCAGCATAGCCGGGACAGGGGGCGCGGGTTACAATGAGCAGTTCTTC.